This paragraph covers one T cell receptor (beta chain) sequence. Regarding treatment: oral pan-JAK inhibitor, 5-10 mg twice daily. TCR sequencing used cDNA made by reverse transcription of extracted RNA. Sequencing used immunoSEQ multiplex PCR; TCRdb keeps in-frame clones, though not all of them. The profile covers around 190,000 clones, with around three fifths appearing a single time and about 0.94% taken by the ten largest. CDR1 is SEHNR, CDR2 FQNEAQ, per germline (reference sequence). Trimming removed 5 bases at V and 3 bases at J, with 8 bases between. The CDR3 runs to 12 residues. This record belongs to a study of CD8+ T cells in alopecia areata. About the study: Each of the treated patients was given oral tofacitinib, 5 to 10 mg twice daily, for moderate-to-severe alopecia areata.

J is TRBJ2-7 and V is TRBV7-9; D not resolved. The source was CD4+ T cells sorted from blood, collected at week 24, from a patient treated with tofacitinib. The receptor was derived from a human donor with alopecia areata. CDR3 nucleotide sequence: TGTGCCAGCAGCCAGAACGACTACGAGCAGTACTTC. This translates into CASSQNDYEQYF.